Each of the 27 T cell receptor beta chains below was sequenced from the same sample in a study of cytomegalovirus exposure and HLA in healthy donors (dated by TCRdb to the late 2010s). Receptor amplification or capture employed the immunoSEQ multiplex PCR assay. A mixture of 60 forward primers for TCR Vbeta segments and 13 reverse primers for TCR Jbeta segments was used in the multiplex PCR. The immuneACCESS repertoire file appears here via TCRdb, limited to in-frame rearrangements. These files lack a portion of the clones; in checked studies, under half of the deficit traces to unresolved V genes, and the cause of the others is not known. The sample table holds around 200,000 clones, of which 82% were seen once. The ten largest clones represent roughly 5.5% of the sample. The specimen sequenced was PBMCs. Receptors were obtained from a man between 40 and 49 years old in good health and CMV-seropositive.

This clone was observed a few times. This chain connects TRBV10-3 to TRBJ1-1, with 9 bases identical to TRBD1. Trimming cost V 10 bases and J 3 bases; bases outside gene matches: 9. This CDR3 contains 14 residues. Germline CDR1 ENHRY, CDR2 SYGVKD. Here the CDR3 reads CATEPGQGHTEAFF. For the CDR3, the DNA is TGTGCCACCGAACCTGGACAGGGGCACACTGAAGCTTTCTTT.

The V call is TRBV10-2, the J call TRBJ2-2; 10 positions agree with TRBD1. The CDR3 is made up of 16 amino acids. The trim removed 8 bases at V and 5 bases at J, leaving 11 bases unmatched. Germline CDR1 and CDR2: WSHSY and SAAADI. As DNA, the CDR3 is TGCGCCAGCGGGGAATATGGGACAGGGGAGACCGGGGAGCTGTTTTTT. Protein sequence: CASGEYGTGETGELFF.

The V gene is TRBV6-1, the J gene TRBJ2-7; 7 nucleotides line up with TRBD1. The junction had 4 bases not matched to a gene; V was cut back by 5 bases and J by 0 bases. This CDR3 has 14 amino acids. Germline lookup yields CDR1 MNHNS and CDR2 SASEGT. In nucleotides, the CDR3 is TGTGCCAGCAGTCTCCGGGACAGCTCCTACGAGCAGTACTTC. As protein: CASSLRDSSYEQYF.

This clone was seen only once. The junction departs from the called germline gene at one end, perhaps through a read error. This chain connects TRBV10-3 to TRBJ2-7, with D possibly being TRBD2 (5 bases). The CDR3 has 13 amino acids. Germline lookup yields CDR1 ENHRY and CDR2 SYGVKD. The CDR3 protein is CAISDLDSNEQYF. As DNA, the CDR3 is TGTGCCATCAGTGATCTGGACTCCAACGAGCAGTACTTC.

The count of this clone is one. The chain is built from TRBV6-6 and TRBJ2-2; 8 bases line up with TRBD1. The V and J ends lost 5 bases and 4 bases, in that order; junction bases with no gene match: 6. This CDR3 region has 15 residues. Per germline, CDR1 MNHNY and CDR2 SVGAGI (reference sequence). The CDR3 here is CASSHGQGFTGELFF. In nucleotides, the CDR3 is TGTGCCAGCAGTCACGGACAGGGATTCACCGGGGAGCTGTTTTTT.

The chain uses TRBV11-2 and TRBJ1-1, with D possibly matching TRBD1 (5 bases). Germline assignment: CDR1 SGHAT and CDR2 FQNNGV. The CDR3 is 13 amino acids. Trimming stripped 5 bases from V and 4 bases from J, with 11 bases between. CDR3 residues: CASSPGYGTEAFF. CDR3 DNA sequence: TGTGCCAGCAGCCCAGGGTACGGCACTGAAGCTTTCTTT.

The CDR3 is CASSSPGTGKRQYF. CDR3 coding DNA: TGCGCCAGCAGCTCGCCGGGGACAGGGAAGAGGCAGTATTTT. The V and J genes are TRBV5-1 and TRBJ2-3, with TRBD1 matching 9 bases. This CDR3 spans 14 amino acids. The J segment lost 11 bases and the V segment lost 3 bases, leaving 10 bases of the junction unmatched. In germline, CDR1 is SGHRS, CDR2 YFSETQ.

V gene TRBV19 combines with J gene TRBJ1-1, with 9 bases fitting TRBD1. Germline V gene sequence: CDR1 LNHDA, CDR2 SQIVND (reference sequence). J gave up 1 base and V 5 bases, and 5 bases lay outside the gene matches. The CDR3 runs to 15 residues. The CDR3, as DNA: TGTGCCAGTAGTCCTTCGGACAGGGGGAACACTGAAGCTTTCTTT. Translating it yields CASSPSDRGNTEAFF.

The chain combines TRBV27 with TRBJ2-1, with 11 bases identical to TRBD1. This CDR3 comprises 16 residues. Trimming at V came to 5 bases and at J to 4 bases, leaving 7 bases not matched to a gene. Germline CDR1 reads MNHEY; CDR2 reads SMNVEV (reference sequence). The CDR3 protein is CASSPRDRGFYNEQFF. In DNA, the CDR3 is TGTGCCAGCAGTCCCCGGGACAGGGGGTTTTACAATGAGCAGTTCTTC.

The J gene is TRBJ2-2, the V gene TRBV19, with 7 bases matching TRBD2. This CDR3 has 14 residues. The trim removed 8 bases at V and 0 bases at J, leaving 3 bases unmatched. Germline CDR1 LNHDA, CDR2 SQIVND (reference sequence). The CDR3 protein is CASRGLANTGELFF. The CDR3 DNA reads as TGTGCCAGTCGCGGACTAGCGAACACCGGGGAGCTGTTTTTT.

The rearrangement links TRBV29-1 to TRBJ2-7, with 10 nucleotides matching TRBD1. J was trimmed by 2 bases and V by 6 bases; bases with no gene match: 7. Germline V gene data show CDR1 as SQVTM and CDR2 as ANQGSEA. The CDR3 is 14 residues long. The CDR3 bases are TGCAGCGTCCCGGGACAGGGGCCAACCTACGAGCAGTACTTC. Translating it yields CSVPGQGPTYEQYF.

This sequence joins TRBV29-1 and TRBJ1-1; D remains unclear. V lost 4 bases and J lost 0, with 9 bases in between. CDR1 is SQVTM and CDR2 is ANQGSEA in the germline V gene. The CDR3 contains 13 residues. CDR3 protein: CSVGRVLNTEAFF. DNA for the CDR3: TGCAGCGTTGGGCGGGTATTGAACACTGAAGCTTTCTTT. The variable domain in full, with the rest retrieved from reference TRBV29-1 and TRBJ1-1, is SAVISQKPSRDICQRGTSLTIQCQVDSQVTMMFWYRQQPGQSLTLIATANQGSEATYESGFVIDKFPISRPNLTFSTLTVSNMSPEDSSIYLCSVGRVLNTEAFFGQGTRLTVV.

This clone showed up just once. This chain links TRBV14 with TRBJ2-5, with 10 nucleotides matching TRBD2. The V and J ends lost 4 bases and 2 bases, in that order; junction bases with no gene match: 4. CDR1 SGHDN and CDR2 FVKESK come from the germline V gene. The CDR3 contains 15 residues. The CDR3 sequence is CASSPRTSGQETQYF. Here the CDR3 DNA reads TGTGCCAGCAGCCCCCGGACTAGCGGTCAAGAGACCCAGTACTTC.

The chain couples TRBV14 to TRBJ1-2, with TRBD1 identical over 10 bases. V lost 4 bases, J lost 5 bases, and 4 bases stayed unmatched. The CDR3 consists of 14 residues. Looked up from germline, CDR1 is SGHDN and CDR2 is FVKESK. CDR3 nucleotide sequence: TGTGCCAGCAGCCCGCCGGGACAGGGGTATGGCTACACCTTC. Its protein is CASSPPGQGYGYTF.

A few counts support this clone. The chain uses TRBV18 and TRBJ2-3; tentative D call: TRBD1 (5 bases). Germline CDR1 reads KGHSH; CDR2 reads LQKENI. CDR3 length: 14 amino acids. V lost 1 base to trimming and J lost 0 bases, with 5 bases between them. In DNA, the CDR3 is TGTGCCAGCTCACCACGGGGCAGCACAGATACGCAGTATTTT. Encoded protein: CASSPRGSTDTQYF. Looking up the rest from reference TRBV18 and TRBJ2-3 gives the full variable domain: NAGVMQNPRHLVRRRGQEARLRCSPMKGHSHVYWYRQLPEEGLKFMVYLQKENIIDESGMPKERFSAEFPKEGPSILRIQQVVRGDSAAYFCASSPRGSTDTQYFGPGTRLTVL.

V gene TRBV2 combines with J gene TRBJ2-7; 8 nucleotides align to TRBD2. This CDR3 has 15 amino acids. Germline V gene data show CDR1 as SNHLY and CDR2 as FYNNEI. The V gene end was trimmed by 4 bases and the J gene end by 1 base; junction bases not matched to a gene: 6. CDR3 sequence: CASSASGRESYEQYV. The CDR3 bases are TGTGCCAGCAGTGCTTCCGGGAGGGAGTCCTACGAGCAGTACGTC.

The chain employs TRBV19 and TRBJ2-5, with 8 nucleotides matching TRBD1. The trim removed 7 bases at V and 5 bases at J, leaving 9 bases unmatched. The CDR3 is made up of 14 amino acids. Germline V lookup: CDR1 LNHDA, CDR2 SQIVND (reference sequence). CDR3 DNA: TGTGCCAGTATAGGGCAGGGGGCTTGGGAGACCCAGTACTTC. Its translation is CASIGQGAWETQYF.

The gene calls are TRBV15 and TRBJ2-7; D unclear. CDR3 length: 14 amino acids. Deletions cut 5 bases from V and 0 bases from J, with 11 bases between. Germline CDR1 reads LNHNV; CDR2 reads YYDKDF (reference sequence). This CDR3 reads CATSEPRRSYEQYF. The CDR3 DNA follows: TGTGCCACCAGCGAGCCGCGCCGCTCCTACGAGCAGTACTTC.

This chain uses TRBV7-8 with TRBJ2-7; 15 positions match TRBD2. Germline lookup yields CDR1 SGHVS and CDR2 FQNEAQ. V dropped 4 bases and J dropped 0; count of bases not matched to a gene: 7. CDR3 size: 18 residues. The CDR3 loop reads CASSSGLAGGVSSYEQYV. CDR3 bases: TGTGCCAGCAGCTCCGGACTAGCGGGAGGGGTAAGCTCCTACGAGCAGTACGTC.

This chain links TRBV10-1 with TRBJ1-1; D possibly corresponds to TRBD1 (6 bases). CDR3 length: 13 residues. Germline assignment: CDR1 WNHNN and CDR2 SYGVQD (reference sequence). V was clipped by 6 bases and J by 4 bases, with 12 bases between them. DNA for the CDR3: TGCGCCAGCAGAAAGACAGGATCCACTGAAGCTTTCTTT. It codes for CASRKTGSTEAFF.

The chain employs TRBV4-1 and TRBJ2-7; 11 bases map to TRBD2. Trimming took 0 bases from V and 2 from J; bases not matched to a gene: 0. The CDR3 extends over 15 amino acids. Germline loops: CDR1 MGHRA, CDR2 YSYEKL. CDR3 loop: CASSQDSGRAYEQYF. Written as DNA, the CDR3 is TGCGCCAGCAGCCAAGATAGCGGGAGGGCCTACGAGCAGTACTTC.

J is TRBJ2-3 and V is TRBV4-1, with 8 bases aligning to TRBD2. The CDR3 length is 18 residues. V shed 1 base, J shed 0 bases, and the junction held 9 bases outside the gene matches. CDR1 and CDR2 (germline): MGHRA, YSYEKL. CDR3 amino acids: CASSQVPSGSGSTDTQYF. In DNA form, the CDR3 reads TGCGCCAGCAGCCAAGTTCCCAGCGGGAGCGGCAGCACAGATACGCAGTATTTT.

J is TRBJ2-1 and V is TRBV7-3; D may be TRBD2 (6 bases). Between the trimmed V and J ends, which lost 5 bases and 9 bases, there was a span of 11 bases. This CDR3 is 12 amino acids long. Germline V gene sequence: CDR1 SGHTA, CDR2 FQGTGA. CDR3 region: CASSPVGGEQFF. For the CDR3, the DNA is TGTGCCAGCAGCCCCGTCGGGGGTGAGCAGTTCTTC.

The rearrangement uses TRBV7-9 and TRBJ1-5; a possible D gene is TRBD1 (5 bases). The CDR3 has 15 residues. Germline assignment: CDR1 SEHNR and CDR2 FQNEAQ (reference sequence). V was pared by 5 bases and J by 2 bases, with 13 bases between. CDR3 DNA sequence: TGTGCCAGCAGCCCGCAGGGATCGGGCAATCAGCCCCAGCATTTT. As protein: CASSPQGSGNQPQHF.

Only a few counts were recorded for this clone. CDR3 DNA sequence: TGCGCCAGCAGCCCGACAGGGCCTGGGGCCAACGTCCTGACTTTC. It codes for CASSPTGPGANVLTF. The V call is TRBV5-1, the J call TRBJ2-6; 7 nucleotides match TRBD1. The germline CDR1 and CDR2 sequences are SGHRS and YFSETQ. The length of the CDR3 is 15 residues. Unmatched junction bases numbered 3, after V lost 4 bases and J lost 2 bases. Full variable domain (remainder filled in from reference TRBV5-1 and TRBJ2-6): KAGVTQTPRYLIKTRGQQVTLSCSPISGHRSVSWYQQTPGQGLQFLFEYFSETQRNKGNFPGRFSGRQFSNSRSEMNVSTLELGDSALYLCASSPTGPGANVLTFGAGSRLTVL.

The chain has TRBV21-1 and TRBJ1-4. TRBV21-1 is described as a pseudogene. The CDR3 is made up of 14 amino acids. CDR3 region: CASSSPGGWEKLFF. CDR3 in DNA: TGTGCCAGCAGCTCCCCCGGGGGGTGGGAAAAACTGTTTTTT.

The chain combines TRBV5-4 with TRBJ1-4; 11 bases are a match to TRBD1. Trimming cost V 4 bases and J 8 bases; bases outside gene matches: 4. The CDR3 loop spans 14 amino acids. Germline CDR1 SGHNT, CDR2 YYREEE (reference sequence). Written as DNA, the CDR3 is TGTGCCAGCAGCAAGGACAGGGGGCGCGAAAAACTGTTTTTT. It translates to CASSKDRGREKLFF.